One sample yielded the 26 T cell receptor beta chains listed below, sequenced in a study of blood T cell repertoires in COVID-19. Generated by immunoSEQ multiplex PCR, the TCRdb table keeps only in-frame clones and is missing some. The sample includes 250,000 to 350,000 clones, roughly 86% seen only once; the top ten take 1.6%. The sequenced sample was peripheral blood. Receptors were obtained from a woman between 50 and 59 years old with acute or convalescent COVID-19.

The chain has TRBV24-1 and TRBJ2-1, with D possibly being TRBD2 (6 bases). V was trimmed by 7 bases and J by 3 bases, leaving 15 bases between them. CDR1 is KGHDR and CDR2 is SFDVKD in the germline V gene. The CDR3 is made up of 15 amino acids. CDR3 amino acids: CATSSAGPNYNEQFF. As DNA, the CDR3 is TGTGCCACCAGCAGTGCGGGGCCAAACTACAATGAGCAGTTCTTC.

V usage is TRBV28 and J usage is TRBJ2-7; weak D call: TRBD1 (6 bases). The CDR3 contains 15 residues. Germline-derived CDR1 and CDR2 are MDHEN and SYDVKM. The V gene lost 3 bases and the J gene lost 3 bases, with 15 bases spanning the gap. The CDR3 sequence: CASSLYGTRHYEQYF. The CDR3 nucleotides read TGTGCCAGCAGTTTGTATGGGACAAGACACTACGAGCAGTACTTC. The full variable domain, rest sourced from reference TRBV28 and TRBJ2-7, is DVKVTQSSRYLVKRTGEKVFLECVQDMDHENMFWYRQDPGLGLRLIYFSYDVKMKEKGDIPEGYSVSREKKERFSLILESASTNQTSMYLCASSLYGTRHYEQYFGPGTRLTVT.

The V call is TRBV12-5, the J call TRBJ2-1; 9 positions agree with TRBD2. J gave up 0 bases and V 0 bases, and 3 bases lay outside the gene matches. This CDR3 region has 17 residues. The germline CDR1 and CDR2 sequences are LGHNT and FRNRAP. CDR3 loop: CASGLVEGLASYNEQFF. CDR3 nucleotides: TGTGCTAGTGGTTTGGTAGAGGGACTAGCCTCCTACAATGAGCAGTTCTTC.

The rearrangement joins TRBV7-2 to TRBJ2-7, with 7 nucleotides matching TRBD1. From germline, CDR1 is SGHTA and CDR2 FQGNSA. V dropped 5 bases and J dropped 0; count of bases not matched to a gene: 4. The CDR3 has 14 residues. DNA of the CDR3: TGTGCCAGCAGCCAAAGGACAGGCTCCTACGAGCAGTACTTC. Encoded protein: CASSQRTGSYEQYF.

The chain links TRBV30 to TRBJ1-1; D is possibly TRBD1 (6 bases). CDR1 is GTSNPN, CDR2 SVGIG, per germline (reference sequence). The CDR3 has 10 amino acids. V gave up 4 bases and J gave up 11 bases, with 11 bases separating them. In DNA form, the CDR3 reads TGTGCCTGGATGGCAGGGGAGGCTTTCTTT. Its translation: CAWMAGEAFF.

The chain couples TRBV5-4 to TRBJ2-7; D might be TRBD2 (6 bases). CDR1 is SGHNT, CDR2 YYREEE, per germline (reference sequence). V was trimmed by 2 bases and J by 4 bases, leaving 19 bases between them. The CDR3 is 16 residues long. CDR3 protein: CASSFPGTPLEYEQYF. CDR3 coding DNA: TGTGCCAGCAGCTTCCCCGGGACTCCTCTCGAGTACGAGCAGTACTTC.

The chain couples TRBV27 to TRBJ1-5; 9 nucleotides line up with TRBD1. CDR1 and CDR2 (germline): MNHEY, SMNVEV (reference sequence). Trimming took 6 bases from V and 7 from J; bases not matched to a gene: 10. The CDR3 sequence is 15 residues long. DNA of the CDR3: TGTGCCAGCAGCCCGGGACAGGGTTTTAGACAGCCCCAGCATTTT. Encoded protein: CASSPGQGFRQPQHF.

A remark on this clone: The DNA is omitted, as the CDR3 cannot be located on it reliably, and the CDR3 follows TCRdb's listing. This chain connects TRBV18 to TRBJ1-2. With termini counted, the CDR3 has 14 amino acids. Germline V gene sequence: CDR1 KGHSH, CDR2 LQKENI. This CDR3 reads CASSPSVLNYGYTF.

The rearrangement joins TRBV3-1 (or the pseudogene TRBV3-2) to TRBJ1-1, with 8 bases matching TRBD1. The CDR3 loop spans 15 amino acids. Germline loops: CDR1 LGHDT, CDR2 YNNKEL (reference sequence). V shed 4 bases, J shed 5 bases, and the junction held 9 bases outside the gene matches. The CDR3 protein is CASSRWTGRETEAFF. For the CDR3, the DNA is TGTGCCAGCAGCCGTTGGACAGGGCGGGAAACTGAAGCTTTCTTT.

The chain joins TRBV20-1 to TRBJ1-2; D perhaps matches TRBD1 (5 bases). This CDR3 is 11 amino acids long. The germline CDR1 and CDR2 sequences are DFQATT and SNEGSKA (reference sequence). V shed 4 bases and J shed 7 bases, with 10 bases lying between them. The CDR3 sequence is CSATQGSGYTF. The CDR3 nucleotides read TGCAGTGCTACCCAGGGATCTGGCTACACCTTC.

This chain joins TRBV7-9 and TRBJ2-3; TRBD2 aligns across 7 bases. The junction had 13 bases not matched to a gene; V was cut back by 10 bases and J by 0 bases. CDR3 length equals 16 residues. CDR1 SEHNR and CDR2 FQNEAQ come from the germline V gene (reference sequence). CDR3 region: CATGGTTLISTDTQYF. The CDR3 region has the DNA TGTGCCACCGGGGGGACTACTCTGATTAGCACAGATACGCAGTATTTT.

This clone was counted only a few times. The chain joins TRBV3-1 (or the pseudogene TRBV3-2) to TRBJ2-2; TRBD2 matches 13 bases. The CDR3 spans 16 residues. V was pared by 3 bases and J by 4 bases, with 2 bases of the junction left unmatched. Germline V gene sequence: CDR1 LGHDT, CDR2 YNNKEL (reference sequence). CDR3 in DNA: TGTGCCAGCAGCCACGGGACTAGCGGGATCACCGGGGAGCTGTTTTTT. Translated, it gives CASSHGTSGITGELFF.

CDR3 residues: CASNNRDRDEKLFF. CDR3 bases: TGTGCCAGCAATAACCGGGACAGGGATGAAAAACTGTTTTTT. J is TRBJ1-4 and V is TRBV2, with 9 bases aligning to TRBD1. The CDR3 consists of 14 residues. Trimming at V came to 7 bases and at J to 6 bases, leaving 6 bases not matched to a gene. Per the germline V gene, CDR1 is SNHLY and CDR2 is FYNNEI.

A word on this clone: Other DNA sequences in this specimen translate into the identical CDR3. The chain couples TRBV6-2 or TRBV6-3 to TRBJ1-2; weak D call: TRBD1 (5 bases). Trimming shortened V by 0 bases and J by 4 bases, and 9 bases separated the two germline ends. The germline CDR1 and CDR2 sequences are MNHEY and SVGEGT. This CDR3 has 14 amino acids. CDR3 nucleotide sequence: TGTGCCAGCAGTTACTCGGGGGGAAGCTATGGCTACACCTTC. Protein product: CASSYSGGSYGYTF.

Details on this clone: This specimen includes other DNA sequences encoding the same CDR3. The CDR3 region is CATSLSGTDTQYF. The CDR3 bases are TGTGCCACCTCGCTTTCGGGCACAGATACGCAGTATTTT. The chain is built from TRBV15 and TRBJ2-3, with D unresolved. The CDR3 runs to 13 residues. Per the germline V gene, CDR1 is LNHNV and CDR2 is YYDKDF (reference sequence). V shed 8 bases and J shed 1 base, with 10 bases lying between them.

J is TRBJ2-1 and V is TRBV27, with unresolved D. The CDR3 has 13 amino acids. Trimming took 2 bases from V and 4 from J, leaving 6 bases between them. CDR1 is MNHEY and CDR2 is SMNVEV in the germline V gene (reference sequence). This CDR3 reads CASSLAAYNEQFF. The CDR3 nucleotides are TGTGCCAGCAGTTTAGCAGCGTACAATGAGCAGTTCTTC.

The chain employs TRBV7-8 and TRBJ1-6, with D hard to call. V dropped 1 base and J dropped 0 bases, with 16 bases sitting between them. CDR1 is SGHVS and CDR2 is FQNEAQ in the germline V gene. This CDR3 contains 19 residues. The CDR3 DNA sequence: TGTGCCAGCAGCTTAGGCGGCAGCCAGAAGAGCTCCTATAATTCACCCCTCCACTTT. It translates to CASSLGGSQKSSYNSPLHF.

This clone was counted a single time. The chain carries TRBV7-2 and TRBJ1-1, with a weak D call TRBD1 (5 bases). Germline CDR1 SGHTA, CDR2 FQGNSA. This CDR3 is built from 14 residues. Between the trimmed V and J ends, which lost 5 bases and 3 bases, there was a span of 13 bases. CDR3 sequence: CASSVRVTDTEAFF. CDR3 nucleotides: TGTGCCAGCAGCGTCAGGGTCACGGACACTGAAGCTTTCTTT.

The chain links TRBV9 to TRBJ2-7; 12 positions match TRBD2. V lost 4 bases to trimming and J lost 0 bases; unmatched junction nucleotides: 2. This CDR3 has 15 amino acids. The germline V gene encodes CDR1 SGDLS and CDR2 YYNGEE. The DNA of the CDR3 is TGTGCCAGCAGCCTAGCGGGAGGGCCCTCCTACGAGCAGTACTTC. Encoded protein: CASSLAGGPSYEQYF.

This chain uses TRBV11-2 with TRBJ2-1, with TRBD1 identical over 11 bases. Germline V gene data show CDR1 as SGHAT and CDR2 as FQNNGV. The ends lost 4 bases at V and 5 bases at J; junction bases unmatched: 1. CDR3 length: 14 residues. The CDR3 loop is CASSSDRGHNEQFF. Written as DNA, the CDR3 is TGTGCCAGCAGCTCGGACAGGGGGCACAATGAGCAGTTCTTC.

Note on this clone: Additional DNA sequences in this sample encode the identical CDR3. The chain has TRBV28 and TRBJ1-2; 10 nucleotides line up with TRBD1. Germline-derived CDR1 and CDR2 are MDHEN and SYDVKM. CDR3 size: 14 residues. The V segment lost 4 bases and the J segment 5 bases; nucleotides outside the gene matches: 4. The CDR3 coding sequence is TGTGCCAGCAGTTCCGGACAGGGGGTTTATGGCTACACCTTC. Its protein product is CASSSGQGVYGYTF.

J is TRBJ2-7 and V is TRBV12-3 or TRBV12-4; weak D call: TRBD1 (6 bases). The V end lost 4 bases, the J end lost 3 bases, and 10 bases lay between the germline ends. The CDR3 consists of 13 residues. In DNA form, the CDR3 reads TGTGCCAGCAGTTCCTCGACAGGCTACGAGCAGTACTTC. Protein sequence: CASSSSTGYEQYF.

The gene calls are TRBV24-1 and TRBJ2-7; 9 bases map to TRBD1. The CDR3 length is 15 residues. V dropped 4 bases and J dropped 6; count of bases not matched to a gene: 9. Germline CDR1 KGHDR, CDR2 SFDVKD. In DNA, the CDR3 is TGTGCCACCAGTGAAACCGGGACAGGGTTCTCCGAGCAGTACTTC. Its translation: CATSETGTGFSEQYF.

This chain links TRBV4-3 with TRBJ1-2; no clear D gene. The CDR3 has 12 amino acids. Germline V gene lookup returns CDR1 LGHNA and CDR2 YSLEER. Trimming took off 0 bases at V and 7 bases at J, with 6 bases between the two ends. CDR3 sequence reads: CASSQDGGGYTF. Here the CDR3 DNA reads TGCGCCAGCAGCCAAGATGGAGGTGGCTACACCTTC.

The J gene is TRBJ2-7, the V gene TRBV5-4; D is unresolved. V dropped 1 base and J dropped 6 bases, with 11 bases sitting between them. The CDR3 contains 13 residues. From germline, CDR1 is SGHNT and CDR2 YYREEE (reference sequence). In nucleotides, the CDR3 is TGTGCCAGCAGCTTGACTGGGCCTGGCGAGCAGTACTTC. Its translation: CASSLTGPGEQYF.

This rearrangement joins TRBV7-2 to TRBJ1-3; TRBD1 might be the D (5 bases). CDR3 length: 16 amino acids. Trimming took 5 bases from V and 0 from J, leaving 14 bases between them. Germline V lookup: CDR1 SGHTA, CDR2 FQGNSA. CDR3 residues: CASSPKGTSSGNTIYF. As DNA, the CDR3 is TGTGCCAGCAGCCCAAAGGGGACTAGCTCTGGAAACACCATATATTTT.